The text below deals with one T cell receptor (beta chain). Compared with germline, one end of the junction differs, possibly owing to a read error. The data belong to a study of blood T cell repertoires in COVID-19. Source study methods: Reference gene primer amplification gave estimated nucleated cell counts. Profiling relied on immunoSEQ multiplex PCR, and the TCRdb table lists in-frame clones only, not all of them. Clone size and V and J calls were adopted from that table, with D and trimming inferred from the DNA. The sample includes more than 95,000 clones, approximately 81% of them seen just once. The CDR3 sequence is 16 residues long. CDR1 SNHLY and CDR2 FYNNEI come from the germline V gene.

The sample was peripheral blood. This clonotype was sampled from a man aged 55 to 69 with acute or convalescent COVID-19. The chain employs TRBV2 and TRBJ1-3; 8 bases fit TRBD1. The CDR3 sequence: CASSPRQGFSGSTIYF. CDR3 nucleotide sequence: TGTGCCAGCAGTCCTCGACAGGGGTTTTCGGGAAGCACCATATATTTT.